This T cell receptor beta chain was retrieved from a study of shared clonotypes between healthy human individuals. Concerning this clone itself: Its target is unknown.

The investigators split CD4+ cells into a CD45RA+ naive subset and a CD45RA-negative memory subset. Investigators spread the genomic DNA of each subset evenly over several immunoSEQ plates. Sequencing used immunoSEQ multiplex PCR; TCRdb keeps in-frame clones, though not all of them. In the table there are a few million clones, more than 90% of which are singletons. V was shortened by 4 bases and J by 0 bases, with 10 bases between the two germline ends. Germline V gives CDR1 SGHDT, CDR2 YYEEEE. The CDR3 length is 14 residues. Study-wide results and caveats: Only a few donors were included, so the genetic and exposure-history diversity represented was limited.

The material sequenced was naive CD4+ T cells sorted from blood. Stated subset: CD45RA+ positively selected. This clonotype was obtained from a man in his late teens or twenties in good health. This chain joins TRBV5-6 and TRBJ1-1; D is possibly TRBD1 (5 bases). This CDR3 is CASSRDFMNTEAFF. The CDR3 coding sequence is TGTGCCAGCAGCAGGGACTTCATGAACACTGAAGCTTTCTTT.